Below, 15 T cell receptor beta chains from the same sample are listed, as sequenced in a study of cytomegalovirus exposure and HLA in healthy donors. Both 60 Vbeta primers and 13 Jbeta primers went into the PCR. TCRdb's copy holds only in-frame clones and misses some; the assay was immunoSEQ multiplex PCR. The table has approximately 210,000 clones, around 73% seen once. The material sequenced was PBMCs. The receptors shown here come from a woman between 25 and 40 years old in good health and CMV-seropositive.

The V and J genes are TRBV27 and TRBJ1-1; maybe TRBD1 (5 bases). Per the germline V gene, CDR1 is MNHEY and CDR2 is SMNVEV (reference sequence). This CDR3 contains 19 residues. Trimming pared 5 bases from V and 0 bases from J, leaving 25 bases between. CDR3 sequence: CASSRRPRYPGLMNTEAFF. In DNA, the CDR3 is TGTGCCAGCAGTCGTAGACCTCGATACCCGGGACTCATGAACACTGAAGCTTTCTTT.

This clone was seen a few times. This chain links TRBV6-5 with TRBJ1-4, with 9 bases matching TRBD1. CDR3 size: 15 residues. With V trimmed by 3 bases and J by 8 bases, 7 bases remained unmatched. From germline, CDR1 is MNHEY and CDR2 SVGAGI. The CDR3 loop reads CASSYTGTGKEKLFF. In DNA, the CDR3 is TGTGCCAGCAGTTATACCGGGACAGGGAAGGAAAAACTGTTTTTT.

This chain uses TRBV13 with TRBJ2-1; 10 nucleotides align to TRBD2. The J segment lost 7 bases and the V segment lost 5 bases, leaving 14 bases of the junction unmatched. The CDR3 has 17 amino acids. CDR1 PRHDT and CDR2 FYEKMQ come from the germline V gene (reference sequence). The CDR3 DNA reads TGTGCCAGCAGCCTTGTCCCGGGACTAGCGAGAAGAAATGAGCAGTTCTTC. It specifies CASSLVPGLARRNEQFF. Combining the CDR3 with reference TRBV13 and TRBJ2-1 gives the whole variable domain AAGVIQSPRHLIKEKRETATLKCYPIPRHDTVYWYQQGPGQDPQFLISFYEKMQSDKGSIPDRFSAQQFSDYHSELNMSSLELGDSALYFCASSLVPGLARRNEQFFGPGTRLTVL.

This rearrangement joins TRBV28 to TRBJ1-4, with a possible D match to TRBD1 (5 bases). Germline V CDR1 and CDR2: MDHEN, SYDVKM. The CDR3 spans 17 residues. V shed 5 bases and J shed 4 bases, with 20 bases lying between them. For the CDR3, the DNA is TGTGCCAGCAGTCGAGTAGGGGCCGATGAGGATAATGAAAAACTGTTTTTT. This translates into CASSRVGADEDNEKLFF.

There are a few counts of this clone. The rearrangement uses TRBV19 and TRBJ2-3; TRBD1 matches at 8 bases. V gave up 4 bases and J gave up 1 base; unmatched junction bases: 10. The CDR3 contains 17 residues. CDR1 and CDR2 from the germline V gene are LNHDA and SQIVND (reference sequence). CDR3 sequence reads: CASSTPDREDGTDTQYF. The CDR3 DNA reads TGTGCCAGTAGTACCCCGGACAGGGAGGATGGCACAGATACGCAGTATTTT.

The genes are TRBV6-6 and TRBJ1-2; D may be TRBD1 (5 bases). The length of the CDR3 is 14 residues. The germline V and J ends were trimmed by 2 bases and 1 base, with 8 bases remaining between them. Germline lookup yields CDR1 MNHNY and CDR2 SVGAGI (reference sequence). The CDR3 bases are TGTGCCAGCAGTTACCGGACAAGTAACTATGGCTACACCTTC. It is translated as CASSYRTSNYGYTF.

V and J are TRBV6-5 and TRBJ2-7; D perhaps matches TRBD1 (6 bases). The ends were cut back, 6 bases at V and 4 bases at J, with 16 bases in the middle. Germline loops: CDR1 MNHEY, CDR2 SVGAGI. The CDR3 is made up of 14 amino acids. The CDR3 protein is CASRERRDRYEQYF. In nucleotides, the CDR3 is TGTGCCAGCAGAGAGCGAAGAGACAGGTACGAGCAGTACTTC.

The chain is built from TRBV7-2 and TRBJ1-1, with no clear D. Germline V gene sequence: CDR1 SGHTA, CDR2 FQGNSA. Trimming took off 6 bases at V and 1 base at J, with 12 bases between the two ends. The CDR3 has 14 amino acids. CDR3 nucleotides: TGTGCCAGCAGGGCCGGAACAGCGAACACTGAAGCTTTCTTT. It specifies CASRAGTANTEAFF.

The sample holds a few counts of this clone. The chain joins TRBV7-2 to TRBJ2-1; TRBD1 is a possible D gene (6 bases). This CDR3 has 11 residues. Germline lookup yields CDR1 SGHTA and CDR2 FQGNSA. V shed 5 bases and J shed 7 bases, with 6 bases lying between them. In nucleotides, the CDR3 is TGTGCCAGCAGCAGGGGGAATGAGCAGTTCTTC. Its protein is CASSRGNEQFF.

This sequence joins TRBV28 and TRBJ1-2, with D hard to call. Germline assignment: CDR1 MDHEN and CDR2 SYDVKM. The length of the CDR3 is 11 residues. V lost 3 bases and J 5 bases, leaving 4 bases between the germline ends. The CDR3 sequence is CASSFRYGYTF. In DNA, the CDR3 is TGTGCCAGCAGTTTCCGGTATGGCTACACCTTC.

CDR3 DNA: TGTGCCAGCAGCTTGGTGGCAGGGGCGAAGCCCCAGCATTTT. Its translation: CASSLVAGAKPQHF. V gene TRBV5-8 combines with J gene TRBJ1-5, with a weak D call TRBD1 (6 bases). This CDR3 has 14 amino acids. Germline V gene data show CDR1 as SGHTS and CDR2 as YDEGEE. Between the trimmed V and J ends, which lost 0 bases and 8 bases, there was a span of 12 bases. Combining the CDR3 with reference TRBV5-8 and TRBJ1-5 gives the whole variable domain EAGVTQSPTHLIKTRGQQATLRCSPISGHTSVYWYQQALGLGLQFLLWYDEGEERNRGNFPPRFSGRQFPNYSSELNVNALELEDSALYLCASSLVAGAKPQHFGDGTRLSIL.

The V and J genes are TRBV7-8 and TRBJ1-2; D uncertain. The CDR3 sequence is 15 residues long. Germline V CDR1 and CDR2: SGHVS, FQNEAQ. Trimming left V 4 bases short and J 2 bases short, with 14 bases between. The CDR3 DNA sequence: TGTGCCAGCAGCTCCCTACTTATACGGAACTATGGCTACACCTTC. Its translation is CASSSLLIRNYGYTF.

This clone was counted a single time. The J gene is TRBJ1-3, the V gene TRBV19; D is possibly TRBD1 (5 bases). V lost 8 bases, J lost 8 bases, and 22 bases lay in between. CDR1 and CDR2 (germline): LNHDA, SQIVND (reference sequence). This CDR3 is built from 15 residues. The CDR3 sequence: CASLRAGLRSDTIYF. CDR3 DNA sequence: TGTGCCAGTCTTAGGGCGGGACTTCGGTCGGACACCATATATTTT.

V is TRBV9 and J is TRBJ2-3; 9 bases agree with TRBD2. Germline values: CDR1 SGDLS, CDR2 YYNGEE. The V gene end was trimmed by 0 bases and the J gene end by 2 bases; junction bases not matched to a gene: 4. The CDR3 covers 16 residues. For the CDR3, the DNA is TGTGCCAGCAGCGTAGGTTCTAGCGGGGCCACAGATACGCAGTATTTT. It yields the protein CASSVGSSGATDTQYF. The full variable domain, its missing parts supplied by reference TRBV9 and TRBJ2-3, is DSGVTQTPKHLITATGQRVTLRCSPRSGDLSVYWYQQSLDQGLQFLIQYYNGEERAKGNILERFSAQQFPDLHSELNLSSLELGDSALYFCASSVGSSGATDTQYFGPGTRLTVL.

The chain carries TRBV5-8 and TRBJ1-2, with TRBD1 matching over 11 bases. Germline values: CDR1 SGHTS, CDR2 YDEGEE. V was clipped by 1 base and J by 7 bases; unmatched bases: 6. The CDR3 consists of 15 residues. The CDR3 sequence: CASSLRGQGAPGYTF. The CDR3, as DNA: TGTGCCAGCAGCTTGAGAGGACAGGGGGCGCCTGGCTACACCTTC.